The 10 T cell receptor beta chains in this list originate from one sample, sequenced in a study of blood T cell repertoires in COVID-19. Sequencing used immunoSEQ multiplex PCR; TCRdb keeps in-frame clones, though not all of them. The repertoire holds tens of thousands of clones, 65% to 85% seen once, with under 4.5% in the top ten. Sequenced sample: peripheral blood. The receptors stem from a woman aged 60-70 years with acute or convalescent COVID-19.

This chain joins TRBV5-8 and TRBJ1-4; the D is unclear. This CDR3 region has 17 residues. V gave up 1 base and J gave up 3 bases, with 16 bases separating them. Germline CDR1 is SGHTS and CDR2 is YDEGEE. The DNA of the CDR3 is TGTGCCAGCAGCTTGACAATCGGATCAGGTGCTAATGAAAAACTGTTTTTT. Residues: CASSLTIGSGANEKLFF.

V usage is TRBV12-3 or TRBV12-4 and J usage is TRBJ1-2; weak D call: TRBD1 (5 bases). This CDR3 spans 12 amino acids. V was clipped by 4 bases and J by 7 bases, with 10 bases between them. In DNA, the CDR3 is TGTGCCAGCAGTTACCAGGGTACTGGCTACACCTTC. It specifies CASSYQGTGYTF.

The chain joins TRBV6-5 to TRBJ2-1; D unresolved. Trimming removed 7 bases from V and 0 bases from J, with 7 bases in between. CDR1 is MNHEY and CDR2 is SVGAGI in the germline V gene. The CDR3 totals 13 residues. The CDR3 DNA reads TGTGCCAGCAATCCTCCCTCCTACAATGAGCAGTTCTTC. Amino acids: CASNPPSYNEQFF.

The chain links TRBV2 to TRBJ2-5, with TRBD2 as a possible D gene (6 bases). V lost 0 bases, J lost 5 bases, and 13 bases lay in between. The CDR3 is made up of 15 amino acids. Germline loops: CDR1 SNHLY, CDR2 FYNNEI. The DNA of the CDR3 is TGTGCCAGCAGTGAAGCCGGCGGAGGGAAGGAGACCCAGTACTTC. Amino acids: CASSEAGGGKETQYF.

This clone is deemed medium-sized. The chain joins TRBV2 to TRBJ2-2; D uncertain. The CDR3 runs 16 residues. The V end lost 4 bases, the J end lost 0 bases, and 12 bases lay between the germline ends. Germline V gene data show CDR1 as SNHLY and CDR2 as FYNNEI. This CDR3 is CASSGEEPANTGELFF. DNA for the CDR3: TGTGCCAGCAGTGGCGAAGAGCCGGCGAACACCGGGGAGCTGTTTTTT. Full variable domain (rest looked up from reference TRBV2 and TRBJ2-2): EPEVTQTPSHQVTQMGQEVILRCVPISNHLYFYWYRQILGQKVEFLVSFYNNEISEKSEIFDDQFSVERPDGSNFTLKIRSTKLEDSAMYFCASSGEEPANTGELFFGEGSRLTVL.

This chain joins TRBV18 and TRBJ2-5; a possible D gene is TRBD2 (5 bases). Germline CDR1 and CDR2: KGHSH and LQKENI. There are 14 residues in the CDR3. The V and J ends lost 6 bases and 5 bases respectively, with 16 bases between them. CDR3 in DNA: TGTGCCAGCTCGAGTGGGAGTACGAGGGAGACCCAGTACTTC. Its translation: CASSSGSTRETQYF.

This chain links TRBV2 with TRBJ1-2; D remains ambiguous. Germline values: CDR1 SNHLY, CDR2 FYNNEI. The CDR3 consists of 13 residues. V was trimmed by 4 bases and J by 5 bases, leaving 11 bases between them. CDR3 residues: CASSGTANYGYTF. The CDR3 DNA reads TGTGCCAGCAGTGGCACAGCAAATTATGGCTACACCTTC.

The gene calls are TRBV12-5 and TRBJ2-1, with TRBD2 identical over 12 bases. The CDR3 extends over 17 amino acids. Germline CDR1 is LGHNT and CDR2 is FRNRAP. The junction had 7 bases not matched to a gene; V was cut back by 0 bases and J by 7 bases. The CDR3 spells CASGLVHTGTSGNEQFF. CDR3 DNA sequence: TGTGCTAGTGGTTTGGTCCATACCGGGACTAGCGGGAATGAGCAGTTCTTC.

The chain has TRBV9 and TRBJ1-1; 8 bases are shared with TRBD1. Trimming took 4 bases from V and 1 from J; bases not matched to a gene: 9. This CDR3 region has 16 residues. Germline values: CDR1 SGDLS, CDR2 YYNGEE. CDR3 coding DNA: TGTGCCAGCAGCATAATGGCGGGACAGGAGAACACTGAAGCTTTCTTT. Protein product: CASSIMAGQENTEAFF.

The gene calls are TRBV7-3 and TRBJ2-1; possible D gene TRBD1, 5 bases. Germline V lookup: CDR1 SGHTA, CDR2 FQGTGA. This CDR3 contains 12 residues. V was shortened by 2 bases and J by 13 bases, with 12 bases between the two germline ends. The CDR3 DNA is TGTGCCAGCAGCTTAGAAGCAGGGTATCAGTTCTTC. Its translation: CASSLEAGYQFF.